The 18 T cell receptor beta chains given below trace back to one sample, sequenced in a study of T cells after yellow fever vaccination. TCRdb independently ran MiXCR on the 5' RACE reads; one entry per CDR3 protein. Of fewer than 650,000 distinct CDR3 sequences listed, about a fifth were seen once; the top ten hold approximately 15%. The sample consisted of PBMCs, taken roughly 20 days after the first yellow fever vaccination. The receptors were gathered from a man aged 18-30 years who received the YFV17D yellow fever vaccine.

This clonotype has only a few counts. For the CDR3, the DNA is TGCGCCAGCAGCTTGGGACCCCTTGGGGCCCAAGAGACCCAGTACTTC. It specifies CASSLGPLGAQETQYF. V is TRBV5-1 and J is TRBJ2-5; a possible D gene is TRBD1 (5 bases). The CDR3 loop spans 16 amino acids. The V and J ends lost 0 bases and 1 base respectively, with 13 bases between them. From germline, CDR1 is SGHRS and CDR2 YFSETQ.

This clonotype has only a few counts. The rearrangement links TRBV4-1 to TRBJ2-2; D perhaps matches TRBD2 (6 bases). V was pared by 0 bases and J by 5 bases, with 19 bases between. Looked up from germline, CDR1 is MGHRA and CDR2 is YSYEKL. This CDR3 is 18 amino acids long. This chain's CDR3 is CASSQDAVEGLRTGELFF. In DNA form, the CDR3 reads TGCGCCAGCAGCCAAGATGCCGTGGAGGGGTTAAGGACCGGGGAGCTGTTTTTT.

This clonotype showed up just once. This rearrangement joins TRBV7-9 to TRBJ1-1; D call uncertain. The V end lost 10 bases, the J end lost 0 bases, and 12 bases lay between the germline ends. Per germline, CDR1 SEHNR and CDR2 FQNEAQ (reference sequence). This CDR3 has 13 residues. CDR3 in amino acids: CATYGKMNTEAFF. Written as DNA, the CDR3 is TGTGCCACCTATGGGAAGATGAACACTGAAGCTTTCTTT.

V and J are TRBV12-3 or TRBV12-4 and TRBJ2-5; TRBD2 matches at 11 bases. The CDR3 has 16 residues. The ends lost 6 bases at V and 0 bases at J; junction bases unmatched: 6. In DNA form, the CDR3 reads TGTGCCAGCAGAAAGTTAGCGGGGGGGTACCAAGAGACCCAGTACTTC. Its protein product is CASRKLAGGYQETQYF.

In this sample, this clonotype turned up many times. The chain has TRBV20-1 and TRBJ2-5, with D perhaps assigned TRBD1 or TRBD2 (5 bases each). Germline-derived CDR1 and CDR2 are DFQATT and SNEGSKA (reference sequence). Trimming took 6 bases from V and 5 from J, leaving 10 bases between them. The CDR3 runs to 11 residues. Written as DNA, the CDR3 is TGCAGTGCGGGGGTGAGGGAGACCCAGTACTTC. This gives the protein CSAGVRETQYF.

This clonotype was detected only a few times. The chain carries TRBV7-8 and TRBJ2-2; no reliable D call. This CDR3 contains 14 residues. The ends were cut back, 0 bases at V and 5 bases at J, with 7 bases in the middle. Germline V gives CDR1 SGHVS, CDR2 FQNEAQ. Here the CDR3 reads CASSLAKVTGELFF. The DNA of the CDR3 is TGTGCCAGCAGCTTAGCGAAGGTGACCGGGGAGCTGTTTTTT.

This clonotype was detected many times. The DNA for the CDR3 is TGCAGCGTTCACGGGGGGGTCACAGATACGCAGTATTTT. This translates into CSVHGGVTDTQYF. V gene TRBV29-1 combines with J gene TRBJ2-3, with TRBD2 matching 8 bases. J gave up 2 bases and V 5 bases, and 3 bases lay outside the gene matches. Germline CDR1 reads SQVTM; CDR2 reads ANQGSEA. This CDR3 region has 13 residues.

This clonotype was counted between two and nine times. The rearrangement uses TRBV5-4 and TRBJ2-3, with a possible D match to TRBD2 (5 bases). Germline V CDR1 and CDR2: SGHNT, YYREEE (reference sequence). The V and J ends lost 0 bases and 4 bases respectively, with 12 bases between them. The CDR3 spans 15 residues. CDR3 in DNA: TGTGCCAGCAGCTTGGCTCTAGCAGTATCAGATACGCAGTATTTT. It translates to CASSLALAVSDTQYF.

The chain has TRBV10-3 and TRBJ1-2; no clear D. CDR1 and CDR2 (germline): ENHRY, SYGVKD. The CDR3 totals 13 residues. V dropped 10 bases and J dropped 0 bases, with 12 bases sitting between them. The CDR3 is CATKVPANYGYTF. CDR3 bases: TGTGCCACGAAAGTACCCGCTAACTATGGCTACACCTTC.

With regard to this clonotype: This may be a read error, as it is one base from a much larger clone. J is TRBJ1-3 and V is TRBV12-3 or TRBV12-4; possible D gene TRBD1, 5 bases. The CDR3 consists of 15 residues. V was shortened by 3 bases and J by 4 bases, with 13 bases between the two germline ends. In DNA, the CDR3 is TGTGCCAGCAGTTTCGCAGGGTTTTCAGGAAACACCATATATTTT. Protein product: CASSFAGFSGNTIYF.

The chain links TRBV27 to TRBJ2-1, with 9 bases aligning to TRBD2. Germline V lookup: CDR1 MNHEY, CDR2 SMNVEV (reference sequence). The length of the CDR3 is 16 residues. Trimming at V came to 3 bases and at J to 11 bases, leaving 14 bases not matched to a gene. CDR3 bases: TGTGCCAGCAGTTTTTTGGCGGGGGGGGACCCCGGGAAGCAGTTCTTC. As protein: CASSFLAGGDPGKQFF.

This clonotype has more than one count but fewer than ten. This rearrangement joins TRBV25-1 to TRBJ2-1, with 7 bases aligning to TRBD2. The germline V gene has CDR1 MGHDK and CDR2 SYGVNS. The CDR3 spans 13 residues. With V trimmed by 3 bases and J by 5 bases, 1 base remained unmatched. For the CDR3, the DNA is TGTGCCAGCAGTGACGCGGGGGACAATGAGCAGTTCTTC. Translating gives CASSDAGDNEQFF. Full variable domain (outside the CDR3, taken from reference TRBV25-1 and TRBJ2-1): EADIYQTPRYLVIGTGKKITLECSQTMGHDKMYWYQQDPGMELHLIHYSYGVNSTEKGDLSSESTVSRIRTEHFPLTLESARPSHTSQYLCASSDAGDNEQFFGPGTRLTVL.

The J gene is TRBJ2-3, the V gene TRBV4-1; unclear D gene. Trimming stripped 3 bases from V and 6 bases from J, with 13 bases between. This CDR3 is built from 14 residues. From germline, CDR1 is MGHRA and CDR2 YSYEKL. This CDR3 reads CASSQAVPADTQYF. CDR3 nucleotide sequence: TGCGCCAGCAGCCAGGCTGTGCCGGCCGATACGCAGTATTTT.

This clonotype was detected a few times. This chain connects TRBV4-3 to TRBJ2-7, with a tentative D call TRBD2 (5 bases). This CDR3 is built from 16 residues. The V gene lost 1 base and the J gene lost 2 bases, with 15 bases spanning the gap. Germline lookup yields CDR1 LGHNA and CDR2 YSLEER. CDR3 region: CASSQGVGGPTYEQYF. For the CDR3, the DNA is TGCGCCAGCAGCCAAGGGGTTGGCGGGCCCACCTACGAGCAGTACTTC.

In this sample, this clonotype turned up a few times. The chain uses TRBV10-3 and TRBJ1-6; D not certain. The V end lost 3 bases, the J end lost 0 bases, and 12 bases lay between the germline ends. This CDR3 is built from 17 residues. Germline lookup yields CDR1 ENHRY and CDR2 SYGVKD. The CDR3 DNA is TGTGCCATCAGTGAATTAGAGAGAAGCTCCTATAATTCACCCCTCCACTTT. This encodes CAISELERSSYNSPLHF.

This clonotype turned up a few times. V and J are TRBV29-1 and TRBJ2-7; D remains unclear. The V end was cut by 6 bases, the J end by 4 bases, with 16 bases between. CDR1 SQVTM and CDR2 ANQGSEA come from the germline V gene. The CDR3 loop spans 13 amino acids. The CDR3 spells CSVVLGIAYEQYF. CDR3 nucleotides: TGCAGCGTCGTCCTGGGTATCGCTTACGAGCAGTACTTC.

In its sample, this clonotype was seen a few times. The chain uses TRBV20-1 and TRBJ2-7; 11 nucleotides agree with TRBD1. The CDR3 contains 14 residues. The germline V gene encodes CDR1 DFQATT and CDR2 SNEGSKA (reference sequence). V dropped 6 bases and J dropped 7; count of bases not matched to a gene: 11. The CDR3 spells CSAHRGQGAGEQYF. The CDR3 DNA reads TGCAGTGCCCATCGCGGACAGGGGGCGGGAGAGCAGTACTTC.

The chain has TRBV5-6 and TRBJ1-6, with TRBD1 identical over 12 bases. V lost 4 bases, J lost 7 bases, and 0 bases stayed unmatched. Looked up from germline, CDR1 is SGHDT and CDR2 is YYEEEE. The CDR3 length is 14 residues. The CDR3 nucleotides read TGTGCCAGCAGCGGGACAGGGGGCAATTCACCCCTCCACTTT. Amino acid sequence: CASSGTGGNSPLHF. Looking up the rest from reference TRBV5-6 and TRBJ1-6 gives the full variable domain: DAGVTQSPTHLIKTRGQQVTLRCSPKSGHDTVSWYQQALGQGPQFIFQYYEEEERQRGNFPDRFSGHQFPNYSSELNVNALLLGDSALYLCASSGTGGNSPLHFGNGTRLTVT.